These T cell receptor beta chains were read from a single sample in a study of blood T cell repertoires in COVID-19. Here immunoSEQ multiplex PCR was the method, and the copy in TCRdb shows in-frame clones only, minus some. The sample includes some 60,000 clones, 80% to 85% of them seen just once. The sample comprised peripheral blood. The source of these receptors is a man of 80 years or more with COVID-19, enrolled during active disease. CDR3s include the opening cysteine and the closing phenylalanine or tryptophan. A D gene is named only where the DNA matches it firmly. Size is stated for part of the rows, as once, few or many counts, or as a class when the clone is expanded.

clone size: -; D gene: -; V gene: TRBV2; J gene: TRBJ1-5; CDR3 protein: CASSEAQGVRSNQPQHF; CDR3 DNA: TGTGCCAGCAGTGAAGCGCAAGGGGTCAGAAGCAATCAGCCCCAGCATTTT
clone size: -; D gene: TRBD1; V gene: TRBV11-3; J gene: TRBJ1-2; CDR3 protein: CASSDREGYGYTF; CDR3 DNA: TGTGCCAGCAGCGACAGGGAAGGCTATGGCTACACCTTC
clone size: once; D gene: TRBD1; V gene: TRBV2; J gene: TRBJ1-6; CDR3 protein: CASMPGLGQGTSSYNSPLHF; CDR3 DNA: TGTGCCAGCATGCCGGGGTTAGGACAGGGGACGAGCTCCTATAATTCACCCCTCCACTTT
clone size: -; D gene: -; V gene: TRBV6-6; J gene: TRBJ2-1; CDR3 protein: CASSYQGYNEQFF; CDR3 DNA: TGTGCCAGCAGTTACCAGGGTTACAATGAGCAGTTCTTC
clone size: -; D gene: TRBD1; V gene: TRBV7-2; J gene: TRBJ1-6; CDR3 protein: CASSFYRGAPLHF; CDR3 DNA: TGTGCCAGCAGTTTTTACAGGGGTGCACCCCTCCACTTT
clone size: -; D gene: -; V gene: TRBV7-2; J gene: TRBJ1-1; CDR3 protein: CASSLDHSPNTEAFF; CDR3 DNA: TGTGCCAGCAGCTTAGATCACTCACCGAACACTGAAGCTTTCTTT
clone size: -; D gene: TRBD2; V gene: TRBV5-5; J gene: TRBJ2-5; CDR3 protein: CASSFPERGLRAQYF; CDR3 DNA: TGTGCCAGCAGCTTTCCTGAGCGGGGCTTGAGGGCCCAGTACTTC
clone size: -; D gene: -; V gene: TRBV6-5; J gene: TRBJ1-5; CDR3 protein: CASSYSFRLNQPQHF; CDR3 DNA: TGTGCCAGCAGTTACTCGTTCAGACTCAATCAGCCCCAGCATTTT
clone size: -; D gene: -; V gene: TRBV7-2; J gene: TRBJ2-3; CDR3 protein: CASSDELGGDPTDTQYF; CDR3 DNA: TGTGCCAGCAGCGACGAACTCGGCGGGGACCCCACAGATACGCAGTATTTT
clone size: few; D gene: TRBD1; V gene: TRBV7-2; J gene: TRBJ1-2; CDR3 protein: CASSSRTGDYGYTF; CDR3 DNA: TGTGCCAGCAGCTCCAGGACAGGGGACTATGGCTACACCTTC
clone size: -; D gene: -; V gene: TRBV20-1; J gene: TRBJ1-1; CDR3 protein: CSAMDIPEAFF; CDR3 DNA: TGCAGTGCCATGGACATCCCTGAAGCTTTCTTT
clone size: -; D gene: -; V gene: TRBV12-3/TRBV12-4; J gene: TRBJ2-3; CDR3 protein: CASIRLASDTQYF; CDR3 DNA: TGTGCCAGCATTAGGCTAGCCTCAGATACGCAGTATTTT
clone size: -; D gene: TRBD1; V gene: TRBV12-5; J gene: TRBJ2-1; CDR3 protein: CASGLVRGQGEVDEQFF; CDR3 DNA: TGTGCTAGTGGTTTGGTACGGGGACAGGGTGAGGTGGATGAGCAGTTCTTC
clone size: few; D gene: -; V gene: TRBV6-6; J gene: TRBJ1-2; CDR3 protein: CASRPGGVGGYTF; CDR3 DNA: TGTGCCAGCAGGCCCGGGGGGGTGGGTGGCTACACCTTC
clone size: few; D gene: -; V gene: TRBV30; J gene: TRBJ2-1; CDR3 protein: CASGRGRNEQFF; CDR3 DNA: TGTGCCTCCGGGCGGGGGCGCAATGAGCAGTTCTTC
clone size: -; D gene: -; V gene: TRBV2; J gene: TRBJ1-4; CDR3 protein: CASSRLTGGNEKLFF; CDR3 DNA: TGTGCCAGCAGCCGGTTAACAGGCGGTAATGAAAAACTGTTTTTT
clone size: -; D gene: -; V gene: TRBV19; J gene: TRBJ1-1; CDR3 protein: CATRRQASHSSNTEAFF; CDR3 DNA: TGTGCCACGCGTCGACAGGCCTCCCACAGCTCGAACACTGAAGCTTTCTTT